The source of this T cell receptor beta chain is a study of T cells after yellow fever vaccination. This clonotype was seen more than once but under ten times. CDR1 and CDR2 (germline): MGHDK, SYGVNS. After removal of 6 bases from V and 4 bases from J, the junction contained 12 bases not matched to a gene. The CDR3 contains 16 residues. MiXCR was run by TCRdb on the 5' RACE reads, yielding one entry per CDR3 protein. The data hold approximately 300,000 distinct CDR3 sequences, with approximately 7% observed a single time. The starting material was PBMCs, obtained 45 days after the first yellow fever vaccination. The V gene is TRBV25-1, the J gene TRBJ2-3; the match to TRBD2 covers 8 bases. The TCR sequence derives from a man younger than 30 who received the YFV17D yellow fever vaccine. Here the CDR3 DNA reads TGTGCCAGCAGCGCCCCCCGGGGACTAGGGGCAGATACGCAGTATTTT. This translates into CASSAPRGLGADTQYF.